By frequency, the clone carrying this T cell receptor beta chain is medium-sized (0.01 to 0.1%). Its antigen is still unknown. The sample originates from a study of CXCR3-negative and CXCR3-positive naive CD8 T cells. General study results and limits: Memory CD8+ cells had much lower diversity, and both naive subsets had comparably high diversity. TRBV-TRBJ usage was alike in naive CXCR3-negative and CXCR3-positive cells but differed in memory cells. Comparison of naive cells showed more hydrophobic TRB CDR3s in CXCR3-positive than in CXCR3-negative naive cells.

This CDR3 is built from 18 residues. UMI-tagged TRB cDNA libraries were built via 5' RACE. TCRdb derives one entry per CDR3 protein from the 5' RACE reads, leaving out DNA. In all, the sample yields 6,000 to 7,000 distinct CDR3 sequences. The rearrangement uses TRBV21-1 and TRBJ1-1; absent DNA, TCRdb's TRBD1 call cannot be checked. TRBV21-1 is annotated as a pseudogene. The clonotype originates from a human donor in good health. Some clones in this sample may be carry-over from other donors' samples. The sample was naive CXCR3+ CD8+ T cells from blood. The subset is: CD45RO-CCR7+CD27+CD95- naive CD8+ T cells expressing CXCR3 (TNR3+). This CDR3 reads CASTRPTWQGARWGEAFF.